The 27 T cell receptor beta chains below all came from one sample that was sequenced in a study of Ad26.COV2.S vaccination and SARS-CoV-2 variants. Treatment described: roughly 20 received Ad26.COV2.S at low or high dose, single or two shots; 5 received placebo; per-sample allocation not given. The investigators took samples on day 63 after the first vaccine or placebo injection. TCRdb's table, derived via immunoSEQ multiplex PCR, lists solely in-frame clones and lacks some. This table holds about 370,000 clones, about 91% found once. Here the sequenced sample was peripheral blood, taken in a trial of Ad26.COV2.S vaccine versus placebo. The receptors derive from a person aged 18 to 65 who received the Ad26.COV2.S COVID-19 vaccine or a placebo.

The chain joins TRBV4-1 to TRBJ2-1; 9 positions agree with TRBD2. Germline V lookup: CDR1 MGHRA, CDR2 YSYEKL. V lost 0 bases to trimming and J lost 3 bases; unmatched junction nucleotides: 3. This CDR3 has 16 residues. CDR3 region: CASSQEAGGNYNEQFF. CDR3 DNA sequence: TGCGCCAGCAGCCAAGAAGCGGGGGGAAACTACAATGAGCAGTTCTTC.

V is TRBV23-1 and J is TRBJ1-1; 8 positions agree with TRBD1. TRBV23-1 is an open reading frame whose function is uncertain. Unmatched junction bases numbered 8, after V lost 0 bases and J lost 5 bases. The CDR3 contains 16 residues. Written as DNA, the CDR3 is TGCGCCAGCAGTCAATCTGGGCCAGGGGGCTGGACTGAAGCTTTCTTT. It translates to CASSQSGPGGWTEAFF.

This clone was seen once. The chain's CDR3 is CASSQVGTDYNSPLHF. The CDR3 nucleotides are TGCGCCAGCAGCCAAGTAGGGACAGATTATAATTCACCCCTCCACTTT. J is TRBJ1-6 and V is TRBV4-1; 7 bases match TRBD1. The junction had 4 bases not matched to a gene; V was cut back by 1 base and J by 4 bases. The CDR3 loop spans 16 amino acids. Germline CDR1 MGHRA, CDR2 YSYEKL.

The chain joins TRBV5-1 to TRBJ2-5; 7 bases match TRBD2. The ends lost 4 bases at V and 3 bases at J; junction bases unmatched: 6. Germline loops: CDR1 SGHRS, CDR2 YFSETQ. The CDR3 is 14 amino acids. The CDR3, as DNA: TGCGCCAGCAGCCTAGGGACTACTAAAGAGACCCAGTACTTC. It specifies CASSLGTTKETQYF.

The chain carries TRBV2 and TRBJ2-3; 8 bases fit TRBD2. This CDR3 has 16 amino acids. Looked up from germline, CDR1 is SNHLY and CDR2 is FYNNEI. J gave up 1 base and V 6 bases, and 9 bases lay outside the gene matches. In DNA, the CDR3 is TGTGCCAGCAGCCCAGGGGTAGCGGGACGCACAGATACGCAGTATTTT. This gives the protein CASSPGVAGRTDTQYF.

In DNA, the CDR3 is TGTGCCAGTAGTACCACACAGGGTACTGAGCAGTTCTTC. Amino acid sequence: CASSTTQGTEQFF. V usage is TRBV19 and J usage is TRBJ2-1, with D perhaps TRBD1 (6 bases). Germline V gives CDR1 LNHDA, CDR2 SQIVND (reference sequence). Trimming cost V 4 bases and J 9 bases, with 13 bases left between them. There are 13 residues in the CDR3. Full variable domain (rest looked up from reference TRBV19 and TRBJ2-1): DGGITQSPKYLFRKEGQNVTLSCEQNLNHDAMYWYRQDPGQGLRLIYYSQIVNDFQKGDIAEGYSVSREKKESFPLTVTSAQKNPTAFYLCASSTTQGTEQFFGPGTRLTVL.

The V call is TRBV7-9, the J call TRBJ2-3; D remains unclear. Trimming shortened V by 0 bases and J by 0 bases, and 16 bases separated the two germline ends. The CDR3 is 18 amino acids. Germline assignment: CDR1 SEHNR and CDR2 FQNEAQ (reference sequence). DNA for the CDR3: TGTGCCAGCAGCTTAGCCTCCCCTAGTCTAATTAGCACAGATACGCAGTATTTT. Translated, it gives CASSLASPSLISTDTQYF.

This clone was counted a single time. The V gene is TRBV7-7, the J gene TRBJ2-1; either TRBD1 or TRBD2 may fit D (5 bases each). Trimming took 4 bases from V and 6 from J, leaving 10 bases between them. This CDR3 spans 13 amino acids. Germline CDR1 is SSHAT and CDR2 is FNYEAQ (reference sequence). Written as DNA, the CDR3 is TGTGCCAGCAGCTCGGGACCCGGCAATGAGCAGTTCTTC. Protein product: CASSSGPGNEQFF.

The V and J genes are TRBV11-2 and TRBJ2-3, with no clear D. Trimming took 3 bases from V and 6 from J, leaving 13 bases between them. Germline lookup yields CDR1 SGHAT and CDR2 FQNNGV. The CDR3 covers 14 residues. CDR3 amino acids: CASSLGEVTDTQYF. The CDR3 DNA follows: TGTGCCAGCAGCTTGGGTGAGGTCACGGATACGCAGTATTTT.

This chain joins TRBV28 and TRBJ2-2, with D unresolved. Germline loops: CDR1 MDHEN, CDR2 SYDVKM. The V end was cut by 4 bases, the J end by 6 bases, with 3 bases between. This CDR3 contains 11 residues. The CDR3: CASSSSGELFF. As DNA, the CDR3 is TGTGCCAGCAGTTCTTCCGGGGAGCTGTTTTTT.

This clone was counted once. V is TRBV29-1 and J is TRBJ1-1, with 10 bases aligning to TRBD1. The V segment lost 7 bases and the J segment 1 base; nucleotides outside the gene matches: 3. The CDR3 sequence is 13 residues long. Germline lookup yields CDR1 SQVTM and CDR2 ANQGSEA. CDR3 loop: CSAGQGGNTEAFF. CDR3 nucleotides: TGCAGCGCTGGACAGGGGGGGAACACTGAAGCTTTCTTT.

The J gene is TRBJ2-5, the V gene TRBV5-1, with unresolved D. Trimming took 7 bases from V and 5 from J, leaving 12 bases between them. The CDR3 sequence is 12 residues long. Germline V lookup: CDR1 SGHRS, CDR2 YFSETQ. The CDR3 spells CASWEEGETQYF. In nucleotides, the CDR3 is TGCGCCAGCTGGGAAGAAGGGGAGACCCAGTACTTC.

The chain carries TRBV28 and TRBJ2-1; D gene uncertain. The CDR3 length is 11 residues. The V and J ends lost 7 bases and 6 bases respectively, with 7 bases between them. CDR1 is MDHEN and CDR2 is SYDVKM in the germline V gene. CDR3 in DNA: TGTGCCAGCACTAGGCCCAATGAGCAGTTCTTC. Translation gives CASTRPNEQFF.

This chain connects TRBV5-1 to TRBJ2-3; 10 positions match TRBD1. Germline CDR1 reads SGHRS; CDR2 reads YFSETQ. The ends lost 7 bases at V and 4 bases at J; junction bases unmatched: 6. This CDR3 spans 14 amino acids. In nucleotides, the CDR3 is TGCGCCAGCGGACAGGGGGTGGGGGCAGATACGCAGTATTTT. It yields the protein CASGQGVGADTQYF.

The chain joins TRBV19 to TRBJ1-1, with TRBD1 identical over 8 bases. The CDR3 totals 14 residues. V gave up 10 bases and J gave up 0 bases; unmatched junction bases: 7. CDR1 LNHDA and CDR2 SQIVND come from the germline V gene (reference sequence). For the CDR3, the DNA is TGTGCCACCTACTCCAGGGGGCTGAACACTGAAGCTTTCTTT. It yields the protein CATYSRGLNTEAFF.

This clone was counted a few times. The CDR3 DNA sequence: TGCGCCAGCAGCCAAGAGGGAGCTGGGAGCGGGAATTACGAGCAGTACTTC. Protein product: CASSQEGAGSGNYEQYF. The genes are TRBV4-3 and TRBJ2-7; 7 nucleotides align to TRBD2. V shed 0 bases and J 4 bases; nucleotides not matched to a gene: 12. The CDR3 runs 17 residues. CDR1 LGHNA and CDR2 YSLEER come from the germline V gene.

This clone was picked up one time. The rearrangement joins TRBV5-6 to TRBJ1-4; D is unclear. Trimming shortened V by 3 bases and J by 6 bases, and 12 bases separated the two germline ends. This CDR3 region has 14 residues. CDR1 SGHDT and CDR2 YYEEEE come from the germline V gene. The CDR3 loop reads CASSSNGRDEKLFF. CDR3 nucleotides: TGTGCCAGCAGCTCAAACGGCCGGGATGAAAAACTGTTTTTT.

The J gene is TRBJ2-1, the V gene TRBV5-3; D gene ambiguous. TRBV5-3 is marked as an open reading frame, function uncertain. The CDR3 is 14 amino acids. Between the trimmed V and J ends, which lost 8 bases and 3 bases, there was a span of 15 bases. CDR3 sequence (DNA): TGTGCCAGGCCGTCTAGAGGTCGCTACAATGAGCAGTTCTTC. It yields the protein CARPSRGRYNEQFF.

The chain combines TRBV21-1 with TRBJ2-7; the table gives TRBD2 as D, unverified against the DNA. TRBV21-1 is termed a pseudogene. The CDR3 has 16 residues. In nucleotides, the CDR3 is TGTGCCAGCAGCACCCTGACTAGCGGGAGGAAACGCGAGCAGTACTTC. Protein sequence: CASSTLTSGRKREQYF.

V usage is TRBV9 and J usage is TRBJ1-6; 8 bases fit TRBD1. Germline CDR1 is SGDLS and CDR2 is YYNGEE. Germline trimming cut 3 bases from V and 9 bases from J; bases unmatched to any gene: 14. CDR3 size: 17 residues. The CDR3 nucleotides read TGTGCCAGCAGCGCACAAAAAAGCGACAGGGGCCGTTCACCCCTCCACTTT. Its translation is CASSAQKSDRGRSPLHF.

In the case of this clone: Other DNA sequences of this sample code for an identical CDR3. This chain links TRBV28 with TRBJ2-7; unclear D gene. The CDR3 spans 11 residues. Germline loops: CDR1 MDHEN, CDR2 SYDVKM. V was cut by 2 bases and J by 4 bases, with 3 bases left in between. This CDR3 is CASSLTYEQYF. CDR3 nucleotide sequence: TGTGCCAGCAGTTTAACATACGAGCAGTACTTC.

V gene TRBV4-3 combines with J gene TRBJ2-3; TRBD2 aligns across 10 bases. The junction had 10 bases not matched to a gene; V was cut back by 3 bases and J by 4 bases. Germline V gives CDR1 LGHNA, CDR2 YSLEER. The CDR3 consists of 17 residues. Here the CDR3 DNA reads TGCGCCAGCAGCCAGGATCCGAGCGGGAGGGCCTCAGATACGCAGTATTTT. It yields the protein CASSQDPSGRASDTQYF.

This chain uses TRBV3-1 (or the pseudogene TRBV3-2) with TRBJ2-7, with D perhaps matching TRBD1 (6 bases). The CDR3 extends over 13 amino acids. The germline gives CDR1 LGHDT, CDR2 YNNKEL (reference sequence). The CDR3 loop reads CATAGQTSYEQYF. The DNA of the CDR3 is TGTGCTACGGCAGGACAGACCTCCTACGAGCAGTACTTC.

The chain recombines TRBV12-3 or TRBV12-4 with TRBJ2-5; D gene ambiguous. The CDR3 sequence is 13 residues long. Between the trimmed V and J ends, which lost 4 bases and 2 bases, there was a span of 8 bases. The CDR3 nucleotides read TGTGCCAGCAGTTCCACAGCGCAAGAGACCCAGTACTTC. Translation gives CASSSTAQETQYF.

The chain combines TRBV5-4 with TRBJ2-7; possible D gene TRBD2, 6 bases. The CDR3 totals 15 residues. In germline, CDR1 is SGHNT, CDR2 YYREEE (reference sequence). Trimming removed 4 bases from V and 3 bases from J, with 17 bases in between. The CDR3 DNA reads TGTGCCAGCAGCCCGCACGGGACTTCGTTCTACGAGCAGTACTTC. Translation gives CASSPHGTSFYEQYF.

The chain carries TRBV30 and TRBJ1-1, with no clear D. V was cut by 2 bases and J by 0 bases, with 7 bases left in between. The CDR3 totals 13 residues. The germline CDR1 and CDR2 sequences are GTSNPN and SVGIG (reference sequence). The CDR3 loop is CAWSPTLNTEAFF. Written as DNA, the CDR3 is TGTGCCTGGAGTCCGACGTTGAACACTGAAGCTTTCTTT.

The chain couples TRBV7-3 to TRBJ2-1; a possible D gene is TRBD2 (6 bases). With 5 bases removed from V and 5 bases from J, the gap between germline ends came to 16 bases. CDR3 length: 15 residues. Germline-derived CDR1 and CDR2 are SGHTA and FQGTGA. DNA for the CDR3: TGTGCCAGCAGCCCCCGGGACTGGGATAACAATGAGCAGTTCTTC. This translates into CASSPRDWDNNEQFF.